Below are 28 T cell receptor beta chains sequenced from a single sample in a study of T cells expressing NK-cell markers. TCRdb re-called the 5' RACE reads and gives one entry per CDR3 protein, without DNA. The sample table includes about 460,000 distinct CDR3 sequences. The specimen was blood T cells: a sorted CD56 or NKG2C T cell subset, CD4+ or CD8+ T cells, or bulk PBMC T cells (not recorded which). These TCRs come from a woman in her forties or fifties in good health.

V is TRBV16 and J is TRBJ1-1; checking the TCRdb D call of TRBD1 is not possible without DNA. Per germline, CDR1 KGHSY and CDR2 FQNENV. This CDR3 has 16 residues. CDR3: CASSPRRGGTNTEAFF.

This sequence joins TRBV20-1 and TRBJ2-5; the D gene TCRdb calls, TRBD2, cannot be checked with no DNA. The CDR3 is 15 amino acids. Germline V gene sequence: CDR1 DFQATT, CDR2 SNEGSKA (reference sequence). CDR3 loop: CSARDGSGSRETQYF.

J is TRBJ2-3 and V is TRBV5-1; the D call of TRBD2 rests on TCRdb alone, since no DNA is present to check it. Germline CDR1 is SGHRS and CDR2 is YFSETQ. The CDR3 runs to 17 residues. The chain's CDR3 is CASSPGGLAEFTDTQYF.

The chain employs TRBV3-1 and TRBJ2-5; TCRdb reports TRBD1, a call that lacks DNA to check it against. This CDR3 is 14 amino acids long. Germline lookup yields CDR1 LGHDT and CDR2 YNNKEL (reference sequence). CDR3 residues: CASSRGQGLGTQYF.

This chain connects TRBV4-2 to TRBJ2-2; TCRdb's assignment of TRBD2 cannot be checked, as there is no DNA. This CDR3 is 15 amino acids long. CDR1 and CDR2 (germline): LGHNA, YNFKEQ. The CDR3 reads CASSQERELPGELFF.

The rearrangement links TRBV3-1 to TRBJ1-2. CDR3 length: 14 amino acids. Germline CDR1 LGHDT, CDR2 YNNKEL (reference sequence). CDR3 residues: CASSHNQGGDGYTF.

V usage is TRBV4-1 and J usage is TRBJ1-5; the TRBD1 assignment by TCRdb is unverifiable without DNA. This CDR3 has 18 amino acids. CDR1 is MGHRA and CDR2 is YSYEKL in the germline V gene. The CDR3 reads CASSHPGETVGSNQPQHF.

The chain uses TRBV20-1 and TRBJ2-5; TCRdb returns TRBD2, unconfirmable since there is no DNA. There are 13 residues in the CDR3. Germline lookup yields CDR1 DFQATT and CDR2 SNEGSKA (reference sequence). CDR3 sequence reads: CSAGGLGPETQYF.

CDR3 protein: CASSARVGLAGVFKETQYF. This chain links TRBV28 with TRBJ2-5; TCRdb's assignment of TRBD2 cannot be checked, as there is no DNA. Germline values: CDR1 MDHEN, CDR2 SYDVKM. The length of the CDR3 is 19 residues.

The chain combines TRBV7-6 with TRBJ1-4; there is no DNA to check the TCRdb D call of TRBD1. This CDR3 is 13 amino acids long. Germline V gene data show CDR1 as SGHVS and CDR2 as FNYEAQ. This CDR3 is CASSFRRGVKLFF. Looking up the rest from reference TRBV7-6 and TRBJ1-4 gives the full variable domain: GAGVSQSPRYKVTKRGQDVALRCDPISGHVSLYWYRQALGQGPEFLTYFNYEAQQDKSGLPNDRFSAERPEGSISTLTIQRTEQRDSAMYRCASSFRRGVKLFFGSGTQLSVL.

The rearrangement links TRBV7-9 to TRBJ2-5; the TRBD1 assignment by TCRdb is unverifiable without DNA. From germline, CDR1 is SEHNR and CDR2 FQNEAQ (reference sequence). CDR3 length: 14 amino acids. This CDR3 reads CASSMTGGQETQYF.

The CDR3 sequence: CASSLASSDQETQYF. J is TRBJ2-5 and V is TRBV7-6. This CDR3 comprises 15 residues. CDR1 is SGHVS, CDR2 FNYEAQ, per germline. Combining the CDR3 with reference TRBV7-6 and TRBJ2-5 gives the whole variable domain GAGVSQSPRYKVTKRGQDVALRCDPISGHVSLYWYRQALGQGPEFLTYFNYEAQQDKSGLPNDRFSAERPEGSISTLTIQRTEQRDSAMYRCASSLASSDQETQYFGPGTRLLVL.

This chain links TRBV12-3 or TRBV12-4 with TRBJ1-4; TCRdb names TRBD1, which stays unverified in the absence of DNA. This CDR3 contains 13 residues. CDR3 protein: CASNSGYNEKLFF.

The rearrangement uses TRBV15 and TRBJ2-1; TCRdb's D gene call, TRBD1, goes unchecked for lack of DNA. Germline V gene sequence: CDR1 LNHNV, CDR2 YYDKDF (reference sequence). This CDR3 is built from 12 residues. This chain's CDR3 is CATSKQDREQFF.

This sequence joins TRBV12-3 or TRBV12-4 and TRBJ2-3; TCRdb picks TRBD1, but there is no DNA to check that call. The CDR3 spans 17 residues. CDR3 amino acids: CASSLGDRGLDTDTQYF.

The CDR3 loop is CASSKQDNEQFF. V gene TRBV19 combines with J gene TRBJ2-1; TCRdb picks TRBD1, but there is no DNA to check that call. Germline loops: CDR1 LNHDA, CDR2 SQIVND (reference sequence). The CDR3 consists of 12 residues.

This chain uses TRBV11-1 with TRBJ1-1. This CDR3 is built from 12 residues. The germline gives CDR1 SGHAT, CDR2 FQDESV (reference sequence). CDR3 in amino acids: CASSLARMEAFF.

The chain has TRBV24-1 and TRBJ1-5; the D gene TCRdb calls, TRBD1, cannot be checked with no DNA. The CDR3 spans 15 residues. Germline CDR1 KGHDR, CDR2 SFDVKD. CDR3 loop: CATSMGQGAGQPQHF.

The gene calls are TRBV6-1 and TRBJ1-4. CDR3 length: 17 residues. The germline V gene has CDR1 MNHNS and CDR2 SASEGT. The CDR3 here is CASRETGRGPANEKLFF.

The rearrangement joins TRBV3-1 to TRBJ2-7; lacking DNA, the TRBD2 call made by TCRdb goes unchecked. The CDR3 runs to 15 residues. Germline CDR1 reads LGHDT; CDR2 reads YNNKEL (reference sequence). The CDR3 loop is CASSQRLAGSYEQYF.

V and J are TRBV29-1 and TRBJ1-1. Germline V gene lookup returns CDR1 SQVTM and CDR2 ANQGSEA. This CDR3 region has 14 residues. This chain's CDR3 is CSGGGEAGNTEAFF. The full variable domain, with the rest looked up from reference TRBV29-1 and TRBJ1-1, is SAVISQKPSRDICQRGTSLTIQCQVDSQVTMMFWYRQQPGQSLTLIATANQGSEATYESGFVIDKFPISRPNLTFSTLTVSNMSPEDSSIYLCSGGGEAGNTEAFFGQGTRLTVV.

This chain links TRBV7-8 with TRBJ1-1; TCRdb outputs TRBD1, but without DNA this stays unchecked. Germline assignment: CDR1 SGHVS and CDR2 FQNEAQ. CDR3 length: 15 amino acids. The CDR3 spells CASSSLDRGNTEAFF.

V usage is TRBV7-9 and J usage is TRBJ2-1; the D call of TRBD2 rests on TCRdb alone, since no DNA is present to check it. Germline lookup yields CDR1 SEHNR and CDR2 FQNEAQ (reference sequence). The CDR3 loop spans 14 amino acids. CDR3: CASSRLEAYNEQFF.

This chain uses TRBV18 with TRBJ2-2. This CDR3 has 17 amino acids. Germline CDR1 is KGHSH and CDR2 is LQKENI. The CDR3 loop is CASSPSSVPANTGELFF.

The V gene is TRBV30, the J gene TRBJ1-3; TCRdb gives TRBD1 as the D gene, but with no DNA this cannot be confirmed. Germline V CDR1 and CDR2: GTSNPN, SVGIG (reference sequence). The CDR3 loop spans 16 amino acids. The CDR3 spells CAWSNKGQSSGNTIYF. Supplemented by reference TRBV30 and TRBJ1-3, the full variable domain reads SQTIHQWPATLVQPVGSPLSLECTVEGTSNPNLYWYRQAAGRGLQLLFYSVGIGQISSEVPQNLSASRPQDRQFILSSKKLLLSDSGFYLCAWSNKGQSSGNTIYFGEGSWLTVV.

The V and J genes are TRBV10-2 and TRBJ1-1. Germline CDR1 WSHSY, CDR2 SAAADI. The CDR3 is 11 residues long. CDR3 protein: CASIYAAEAFF.

The V call is TRBV29-1, the J call TRBJ2-5; TCRdb outputs TRBD1, but without DNA this stays unchecked. The CDR3 covers 13 residues. CDR1 and CDR2 (germline): SQVTM, ANQGSEA. The CDR3 reads CSVETQGRETQYF.

This rearrangement joins TRBV11-2 to TRBJ1-6; TCRdb proposes TRBD1, but this gene call is untestable without DNA. CDR3 length: 17 amino acids. CDR1 SGHAT and CDR2 FQNNGV come from the germline V gene. The CDR3 is CASSTVRQGVYNSPLHF.